What follows describes a single T cell receptor (beta chain). The data derive from a study of CXCR3-negative and CXCR3-positive naive CD8 T cells. UMI-labeled 5' RACE yielded the TRB cDNA libraries. TCRdb derives one entry per CDR3 protein from the 5' RACE reads, leaving out DNA. The ten top clones account for 1.1%, within a sample of around 90,000 distinct CDR3 sequences. Germline assignment: CDR1 SEHNR and CDR2 FQNEAQ (reference sequence). The length of the CDR3 is 15 residues. This sequence was found in a human donor in good health. Some clones in this sample may be carry-over from other donors' samples. Sequenced material: naive CXCR3- CD8+ T cells from blood. Regarding subset: CD45RO-CCR7+CD27+CD95- naive CD8+ T cells lacking CXCR3 (TNR3-). The chain carries TRBV7-9 and TRBJ2-7; the D call of TRBD2 rests on TCRdb alone, since no DNA is present to check it. The CDR3 loop is CASSATSGGSYEQYF.